The 10 T cell receptor beta chains in this list originate from one sample, sequenced in a study of OX40 agonist ivuxolimab in advanced cancers. To prepare the library, the immunoSEQ multiplex PCR assay was applied. TCRdb re-hosts the immuneACCESS table, in-frame sequences only. Its copies lack some clones; in the studies checked, an unresolved V gene accounts for under half of them, and the cause for the rest is not known. Here the sample has about 73,000 clones; about 88% occur a single time. 2.4% of the sample is in the top ten clones. Source: CD4+ or CD8+ T cells sorted from blood, taken in a trial of the OX40 agonist ivuxolimab. Receptors were obtained from an adult with an advanced solid tumor such as melanoma, head and neck, liver or kidney cancer.

The V and J genes are TRBV15 and TRBJ1-2; D not certain. The CDR3 sequence is 16 residues long. Germline assignment: CDR1 LNHNV and CDR2 YYDKDF (reference sequence). Trimming removed 4 bases at V and 8 bases at J, with 23 bases between. CDR3 residues: CATSISFLSSKGGYTF. The CDR3 DNA reads as TGTGCCACCAGCATATCATTCCTATCTTCCAAAGGAGGCTACACCTTC.

The rearrangement links TRBV9 to TRBJ1-1; no firm D call. Trimming removed 4 bases at V and 0 bases at J, with 13 bases between. CDR3 length: 15 amino acids. Germline values: CDR1 SGDLS, CDR2 YYNGEE. The CDR3 DNA sequence: TGTGCCAGCAGCCCCGCCGTTTCCCTGAACACTGAAGCTTTCTTT. Protein: CASSPAVSLNTEAFF.

The chain combines TRBV6-5 with TRBJ1-2; D call uncertain. CDR1 is MNHEY, CDR2 SVGAGI, per germline. The V and J ends lost 4 bases and 8 bases respectively, with 11 bases between them. The CDR3 runs to 12 residues. CDR3 sequence: CASSFRSGGYTF. In nucleotides, the CDR3 is TGTGCCAGCAGTTTTCGGTCGGGGGGCTACACCTTC.

This chain links TRBV7-9 with TRBJ2-7; 7 nucleotides align to TRBD1. The CDR3 consists of 15 residues. V lost 3 bases to trimming and J lost 3 bases; unmatched junction nucleotides: 8. Germline-derived CDR1 and CDR2 are SEHNR and FQNEAQ (reference sequence). The CDR3 DNA reads TGTGCCAGCAGCTTTCAAGGGACAGTCCGCTACGAGCAGTACTTC. Its translation: CASSFQGTVRYEQYF.

This chain joins TRBV9 and TRBJ2-1, with D perhaps matching TRBD1 (5 bases). Deletions cut 3 bases from V and 0 bases from J, with 10 bases between. CDR3 length: 15 amino acids. Looked up from germline, CDR1 is SGDLS and CDR2 is YYNGEE. CDR3 residues: CASSGQGSSYNEQFF. CDR3 coding DNA: TGTGCCAGCAGCGGGCAGGGAAGCTCCTACAATGAGCAGTTCTTC.

This CDR3 is CASSQEDRAGAYNSPLHF. DNA for the CDR3: TGCGCCAGCAGCCAGGAAGACAGGGCCGGGGCATATAATTCACCCCTCCACTTT. The chain links TRBV4-1 to TRBJ1-6; 7 positions agree with TRBD1. V was pared by 3 bases and J by 4 bases, with 12 bases of the junction left unmatched. The CDR3 loop spans 18 amino acids. Germline CDR1 and CDR2: MGHRA and YSYEKL.

This chain links TRBV19 with TRBJ1-1; D perhaps matches TRBD1 (5 bases). There are 16 residues in the CDR3. Germline CDR1 reads LNHDA; CDR2 reads SQIVND (reference sequence). Trimming shortened V by 3 bases and J by 2 bases, and 16 bases separated the two germline ends. The CDR3 reads CASSIASPGQNTEAFF. CDR3 nucleotide sequence: TGTGCCAGTAGTATTGCCTCGCCAGGGCAAAACACTGAAGCTTTCTTT.

This chain links TRBV5-1 with TRBJ2-5; D is perhaps TRBD2 (6 bases). V shed 2 bases and J shed 4 bases, with 12 bases lying between them. This CDR3 spans 14 amino acids. CDR1 is SGHRS, CDR2 YFSETQ, per germline. In DNA, the CDR3 is TGCGCCAGCAGCTTCTCTAGGGAGGCAGAGACCCAGTACTTC. Its translation is CASSFSREAETQYF.

V is TRBV7-2 and J is TRBJ1-5, with D maybe TRBD1 (6 bases). The CDR3 runs 14 residues. Germline CDR1 SGHTA, CDR2 FQGNSA. Trimming removed 2 bases at V and 1 base at J, with 6 bases between. The CDR3 nucleotides read TGTGCCAGCAGCTTACAGGGGAGCAATCAGCCCCAGCATTTT. The encoded protein is CASSLQGSNQPQHF.

CDR3 nucleotides: TGTGCCAGCAGCATATTGACAGGACCTACCTACGAGCAGTACTTC. Protein: CASSILTGPTYEQYF. The chain links TRBV5-4 to TRBJ2-7; D perhaps matches TRBD1 (6 bases). The CDR3 has 15 amino acids. V gave up 4 bases and J gave up 2 bases, with 16 bases separating them. Germline values: CDR1 SGHNT, CDR2 YYREEE (reference sequence).